This T cell receptor (beta chain) was found in a study of radiotherapy plus CTLA-4 blockade in lung cancer. Clones were sequenced by immunoSEQ multiplex PCR, and TCRdb holds only the in-frame ones, with some missing. There are about 85,000 clones in the sample; 75% to 90% occur only once, and approximately 2% lies in the top ten. With 5 bases clipped from V and 7 bases from J, the junction kept 6 bases outside the gene matches. The CDR3 is made up of 15 amino acids. Germline V lookup: CDR1 SEHNR, CDR2 FQNEAQ (reference sequence). The sequence derives from a human donor with non-small cell lung cancer who had a partial response to radiotherapy plus ipilimumab. The chain has TRBV7-9 and TRBJ2-1, with 12 nucleotides matching TRBD1. The sample consisted of peripheral blood, taken from a patient treated with radiotherapy plus ipilimumab. The CDR3: CASSQGTGGRNEQFF. In DNA form, the CDR3 reads TGTGCCAGCAGCCAAGGGACAGGGGGCCGGAATGAGCAGTTCTTC.